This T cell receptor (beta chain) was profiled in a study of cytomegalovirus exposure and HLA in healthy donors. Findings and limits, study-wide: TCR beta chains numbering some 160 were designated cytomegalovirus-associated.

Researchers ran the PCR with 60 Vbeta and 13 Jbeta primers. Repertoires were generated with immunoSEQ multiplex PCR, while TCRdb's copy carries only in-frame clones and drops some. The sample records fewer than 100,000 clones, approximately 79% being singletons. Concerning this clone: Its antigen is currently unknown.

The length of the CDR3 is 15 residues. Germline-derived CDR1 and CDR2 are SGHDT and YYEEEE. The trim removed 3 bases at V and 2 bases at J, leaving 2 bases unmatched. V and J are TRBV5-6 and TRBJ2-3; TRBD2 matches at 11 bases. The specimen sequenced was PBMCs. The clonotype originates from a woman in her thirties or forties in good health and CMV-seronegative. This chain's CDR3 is CASSSGLAVTDTQYF. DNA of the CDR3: TGTGCCAGCAGCTCGGGACTAGCGGTCACAGATACGCAGTATTTT.